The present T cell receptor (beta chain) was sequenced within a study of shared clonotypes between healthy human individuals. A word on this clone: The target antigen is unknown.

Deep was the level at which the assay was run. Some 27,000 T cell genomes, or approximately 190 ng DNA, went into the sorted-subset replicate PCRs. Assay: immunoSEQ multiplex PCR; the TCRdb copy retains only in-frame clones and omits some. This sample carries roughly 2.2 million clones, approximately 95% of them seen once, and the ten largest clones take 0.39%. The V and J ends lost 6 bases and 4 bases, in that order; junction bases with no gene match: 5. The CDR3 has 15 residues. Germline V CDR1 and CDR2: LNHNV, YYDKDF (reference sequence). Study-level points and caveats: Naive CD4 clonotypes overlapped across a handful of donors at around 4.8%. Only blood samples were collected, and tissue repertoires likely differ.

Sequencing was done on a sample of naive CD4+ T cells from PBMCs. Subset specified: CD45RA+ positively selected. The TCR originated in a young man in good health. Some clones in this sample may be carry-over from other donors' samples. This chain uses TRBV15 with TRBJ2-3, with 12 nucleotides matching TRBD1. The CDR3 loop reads CATRPGQGAADTQYF. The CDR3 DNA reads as TGTGCCACCAGACCGGGACAGGGGGCCGCAGATACGCAGTATTTT. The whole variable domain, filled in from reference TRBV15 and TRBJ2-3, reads DAMVIQNPRYQVTQFGKPVTLSCSQTLNHNVMYWYQQKSSQAPKLLFHYYDKDFNNEADTPDNFQSRRPNTSFCFLDIRSPGLGDTAMYLCATRPGQGAADTQYFGPGTRLTVL.